One sample yielded the 8 T cell receptor beta chains listed below, sequenced in a study of cytomegalovirus exposure and HLA in healthy donors (dated by TCRdb to about 2017). Library creation used the immunoSEQ multiplex PCR assay. For the multiplex PCR, a mixture combining 60 forward primers for TCR Vbeta segments and 13 reverse primers for TCR Jbeta segments was used. TCRdb took this table from immuneACCESS and kept in-frame rearrangements with V and J called. Such tables lack part of the clones; where checked against another copy, unresolved V genes explain under half of the gap, and the rest is unexplained. Within this sample are approximately 160,000 clones, with about 82% of them counted one time only. Jointly, the top ten make up roughly 0.69% of the sample. The sample consisted of PBMCs. These receptors were obtained from a young woman in good health and CMV-seronegative.

This clone was recorded once. The chain is built from TRBV7-2 and TRBJ2-5; D gene unclear. The DNA end is more similar to TRBJ2-7, so the J call may be wrong. The CDR3 is 15 residues long. Looked up from germline, CDR1 is SGHTA and CDR2 is FQGNSA. The CDR3 DNA follows: TGTGCCAGCAGCTTAGGTCCCCCCCTTGCCTACGAGCAGTACTTC. Translated, it gives CASSLGPPLAYEQYF.

V is TRBV5-1 and J is TRBJ1-2, with 7 bases aligning to TRBD1. The CDR3 consists of 14 residues. The germline V gene encodes CDR1 SGHRS and CDR2 YFSETQ. V trimming: 0 bases; J trimming: 5 bases; junction bases outside the gene matches: 4. Here the CDR3 DNA reads TGCGCCAGCAGCTTGGTGACAGGGATTTATGGCTACACCTTC. It yields the protein CASSLVTGIYGYTF.

Points on this clone: The junction does not match germline at one end; this may be a read error. The rearrangement links TRBV7-9 to TRBJ2-5; no clear D. Germline V lookup: CDR1 SEHNR, CDR2 FQNEAQ (reference sequence). The CDR3 covers 12 residues. The CDR3 DNA reads as TGTTCCAGCAGCTTTCAAGCCAGGAACCAGTACTTC. Amino acid sequence: CSSSFQARNQYF.

This sequence joins TRBV28 and TRBJ1-1; 7 bases line up with TRBD1. CDR1 and CDR2 (germline): MDHEN, SYDVKM. The CDR3 contains 16 residues. V shed 5 bases and J 1 base; nucleotides not matched to a gene: 10. DNA of the CDR3: TGTGCCAGCAGTACAAGACAGGGCCTCGGGAACACTGAAGCTTTCTTT. Protein product: CASSTRQGLGNTEAFF. Full variable domain (outside the CDR3, taken from reference TRBV28 and TRBJ1-1): DVKVTQSSRYLVKRTGEKVFLECVQDMDHENMFWYRQDPGLGLRLIYFSYDVKMKEKGDIPEGYSVSREKKERFSLILESASTNQTSMYLCASSTRQGLGNTEAFFGQGTRLTVV.

The chain carries TRBV28 and TRBJ2-2; D is possibly TRBD2 (5 bases). Trimming took 5 bases from V and 6 from J, leaving 13 bases between them. This CDR3 comprises 14 residues. Germline CDR1 and CDR2: MDHEN and SYDVKM. CDR3 protein: CASSLSGGSGELFF. The CDR3 DNA is TGTGCCAGCAGTCTCTCCGGCGGGTCCGGGGAGCTGTTTTTT. The whole variable domain, filled in from reference TRBV28 and TRBJ2-2, reads DVKVTQSSRYLVKRTGEKVFLECVQDMDHENMFWYRQDPGLGLRLIYFSYDVKMKEKGDIPEGYSVSREKKERFSLILESASTNQTSMYLCASSLSGGSGELFFGEGSRLTVL.

The DNA for the CDR3 is TGTGCCAGCAGCCGAGAGGGGAACACCGGGGAGCTGTTTTTT. Translated, it gives CASSREGNTGELFF. The genes are TRBV6-5 and TRBJ2-2; D perhaps matches TRBD2 (5 bases). Germline V gene data show CDR1 as MNHEY and CDR2 as SVGAGI. This CDR3 region has 14 residues. Between the trimmed V and J ends, which lost 6 bases and 1 base, there was a span of 9 bases.

The chain couples TRBV25-1 to TRBJ1-3; 10 bases agree with TRBD1. Germline V gene data show CDR1 as MGHDK and CDR2 as SYGVNS. The junction had 3 bases not matched to a gene; V was cut back by 2 bases and J by 2 bases. The CDR3 runs 16 residues. The CDR3 region has the DNA TGTGCCAGCAGTGAAGGAGGGACAGGGGCTGGAAACACCATATATTTT. This codes for CASSEGGTGAGNTIYF.

This clone came up once. As DNA, the CDR3 is TGTGCCAGCAGTATGTCCGGGACAGTCCTCTCGGGAACCTTC. Its protein is CASSMSGTVLSGTF. The rearrangement uses TRBV28 and TRBJ1-2; 7 bases align to TRBD1. The ends lost 5 bases at V and 14 bases at J; junction bases unmatched: 17. CDR1 and CDR2 (germline): MDHEN, SYDVKM. The CDR3 sequence is 14 residues long.